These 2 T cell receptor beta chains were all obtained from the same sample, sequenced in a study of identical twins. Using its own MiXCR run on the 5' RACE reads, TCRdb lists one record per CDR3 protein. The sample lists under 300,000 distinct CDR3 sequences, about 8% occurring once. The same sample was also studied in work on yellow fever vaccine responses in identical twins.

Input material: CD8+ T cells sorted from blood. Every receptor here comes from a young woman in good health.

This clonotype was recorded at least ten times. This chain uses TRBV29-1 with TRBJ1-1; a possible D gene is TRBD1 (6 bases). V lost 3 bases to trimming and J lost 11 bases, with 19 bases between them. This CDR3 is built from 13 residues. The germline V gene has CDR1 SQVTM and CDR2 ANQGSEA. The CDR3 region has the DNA TGCAGCGTTGATGAGAGTTGGGACATCGGGGCTTTCTTT. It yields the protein CSVDESWDIGAFF. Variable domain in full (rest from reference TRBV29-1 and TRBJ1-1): SAVISQKPSRDICQRGTSLTIQCQVDSQVTMMFWYRQQPGQSLTLIATANQGSEATYESGFVIDKFPISRPNLTFSTLTVSNMSPEDSSIYLCSVDESWDIGAFFGQGTRLTVV.

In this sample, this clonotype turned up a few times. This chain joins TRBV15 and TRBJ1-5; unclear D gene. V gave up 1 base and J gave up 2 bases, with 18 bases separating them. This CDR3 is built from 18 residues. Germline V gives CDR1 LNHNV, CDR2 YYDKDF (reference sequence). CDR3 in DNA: TGTGCCACCAGCAGAGCCCCGCGGACTGGACGAGGCAATCAGCCCCAGCATTTT. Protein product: CATSRAPRTGRGNQPQHF. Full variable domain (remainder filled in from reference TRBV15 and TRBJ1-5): DAMVIQNPRYQVTQFGKPVTLSCSQTLNHNVMYWYQQKSSQAPKLLFHYYDKDFNNEADTPDNFQSRRPNTSFCFLDIRSPGLGDTAMYLCATSRAPRTGRGNQPQHFGDGTRLSIL.